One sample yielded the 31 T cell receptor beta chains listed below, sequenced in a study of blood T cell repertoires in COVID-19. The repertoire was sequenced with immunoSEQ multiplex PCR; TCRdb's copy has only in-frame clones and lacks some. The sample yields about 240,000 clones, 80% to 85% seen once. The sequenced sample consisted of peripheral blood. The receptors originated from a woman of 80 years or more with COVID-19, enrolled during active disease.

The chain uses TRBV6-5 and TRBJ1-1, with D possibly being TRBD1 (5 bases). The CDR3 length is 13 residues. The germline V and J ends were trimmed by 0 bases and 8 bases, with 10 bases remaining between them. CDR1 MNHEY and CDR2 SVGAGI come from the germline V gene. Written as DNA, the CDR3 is TGTGCCAGCAGTTACTCGTGGGGCAGCGAAGCTTTCTTT. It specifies CASSYSWGSEAFF.

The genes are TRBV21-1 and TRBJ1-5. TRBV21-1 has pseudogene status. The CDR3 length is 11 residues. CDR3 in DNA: TGTGCCAGCAACTCGTCTCAGCCCCAGCATTTT. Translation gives CASNSSQPQHF.

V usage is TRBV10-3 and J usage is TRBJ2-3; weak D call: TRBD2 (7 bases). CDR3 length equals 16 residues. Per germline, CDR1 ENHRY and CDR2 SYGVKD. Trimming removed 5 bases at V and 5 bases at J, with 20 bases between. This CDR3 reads CAISRGGESIIDTQYF. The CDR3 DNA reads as TGTGCCATCAGTAGGGGGGGGGAATCAATCATAGATACGCAGTATTTT.

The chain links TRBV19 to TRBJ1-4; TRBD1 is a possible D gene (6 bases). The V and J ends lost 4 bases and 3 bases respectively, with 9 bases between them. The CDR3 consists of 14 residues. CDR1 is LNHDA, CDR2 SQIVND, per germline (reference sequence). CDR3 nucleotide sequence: TGTGCCAGTAGTACGGACAGCTCTAATGAAAAACTGTTTTTT. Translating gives CASSTDSSNEKLFF.

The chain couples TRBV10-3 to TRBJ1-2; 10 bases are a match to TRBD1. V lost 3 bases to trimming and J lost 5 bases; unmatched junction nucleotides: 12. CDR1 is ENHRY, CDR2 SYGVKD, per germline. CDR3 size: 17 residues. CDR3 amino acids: CAISDGTRTGGRYGYTF. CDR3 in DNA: TGTGCCATCAGTGACGGGACCAGGACAGGGGGACGATATGGCTACACCTTC.

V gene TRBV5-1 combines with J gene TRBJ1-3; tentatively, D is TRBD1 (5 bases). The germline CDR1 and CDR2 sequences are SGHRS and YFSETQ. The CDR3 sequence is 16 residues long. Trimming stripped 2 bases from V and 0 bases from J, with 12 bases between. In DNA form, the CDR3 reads TGCGCCAGCAGCTTTCAGGGACTCAACTCTGGAAACACCATATATTTT. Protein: CASSFQGLNSGNTIYF.

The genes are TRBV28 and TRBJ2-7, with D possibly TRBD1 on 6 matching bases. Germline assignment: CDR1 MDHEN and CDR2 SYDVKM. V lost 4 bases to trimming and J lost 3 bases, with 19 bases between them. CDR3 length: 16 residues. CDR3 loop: CASSSILRDNVYEQYF. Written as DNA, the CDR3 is TGTGCCAGCAGTTCAATACTCCGGGACAACGTCTACGAGCAGTACTTC.

The CDR3 DNA reads as TGTGCCAGCAGTTTATCTTTAACAGGGCTCGGACCACTGGGTGGCTACACCTTC. Translation: CASSLSLTGLGPLGGYTF. The chain has TRBV27 and TRBJ1-2; D is perhaps TRBD1 (6 bases). Germline-derived CDR1 and CDR2 are MNHEY and SMNVEV (reference sequence). The length of the CDR3 is 18 residues. The ends were cut back, 0 bases at V and 7 bases at J, with 24 bases in the middle.

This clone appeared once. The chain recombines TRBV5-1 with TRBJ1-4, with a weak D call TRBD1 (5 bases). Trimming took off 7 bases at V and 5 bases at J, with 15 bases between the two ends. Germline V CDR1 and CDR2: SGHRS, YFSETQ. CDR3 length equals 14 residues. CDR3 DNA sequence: TGCGCCAGCGGTTGGGGGGAGATAAATGAAAAACTGTTTTTT. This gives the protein CASGWGEINEKLFF.

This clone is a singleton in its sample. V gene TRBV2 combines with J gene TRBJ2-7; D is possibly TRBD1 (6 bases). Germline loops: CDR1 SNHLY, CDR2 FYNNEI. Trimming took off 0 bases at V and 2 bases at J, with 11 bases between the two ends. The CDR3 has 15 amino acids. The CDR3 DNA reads TGTGCCAGCAGTGAAGCAAAGGGGGTTACCTACGAGCAGTACTTC. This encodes CASSEAKGVTYEQYF.

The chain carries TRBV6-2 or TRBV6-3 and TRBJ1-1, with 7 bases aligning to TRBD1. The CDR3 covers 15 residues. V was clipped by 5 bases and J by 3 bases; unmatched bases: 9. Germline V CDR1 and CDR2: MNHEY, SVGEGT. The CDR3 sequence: CASSRTGGGYTEAFF. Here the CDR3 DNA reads TGTGCCAGCAGTAGGACAGGCGGAGGGTACACTGAAGCTTTCTTT.

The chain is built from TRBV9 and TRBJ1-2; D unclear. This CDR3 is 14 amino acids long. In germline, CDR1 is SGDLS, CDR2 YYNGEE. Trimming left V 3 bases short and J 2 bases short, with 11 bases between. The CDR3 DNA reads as TGTGCCAGCAGCGCTCGCGGCAGAAACTATGGCTACACCTTC. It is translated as CASSARGRNYGYTF. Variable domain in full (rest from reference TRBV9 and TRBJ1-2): DSGVTQTPKHLITATGQRVTLRCSPRSGDLSVYWYQQSLDQGLQFLIQYYNGEERAKGNILERFSAQQFPDLHSELNLSSLELGDSALYFCASSARGRNYGYTFGSGTRLTVV.

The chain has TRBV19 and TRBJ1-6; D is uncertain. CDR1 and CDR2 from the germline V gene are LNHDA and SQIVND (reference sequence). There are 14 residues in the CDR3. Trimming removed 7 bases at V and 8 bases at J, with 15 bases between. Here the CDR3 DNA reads TGTGCCAGTATTTCAGGATCCAAGGATTCACCCCTCCACTTT. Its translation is CASISGSKDSPLHF. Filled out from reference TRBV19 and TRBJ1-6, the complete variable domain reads DGGITQSPKYLFRKEGQNVTLSCEQNLNHDAMYWYRQDPGQGLRLIYYSQIVNDFQKGDIAEGYSVSREKKESFPLTVTSAQKNPTAFYLCASISGSKDSPLHFGNGTRLTVT.

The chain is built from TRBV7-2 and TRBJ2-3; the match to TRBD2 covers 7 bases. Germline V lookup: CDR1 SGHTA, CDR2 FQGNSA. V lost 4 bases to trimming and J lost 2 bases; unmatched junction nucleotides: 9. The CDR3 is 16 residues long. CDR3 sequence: CASSWLSGTITDTQYF. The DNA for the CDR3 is TGTGCCAGCAGCTGGCTCAGCGGGACGATCACAGATACGCAGTATTTT. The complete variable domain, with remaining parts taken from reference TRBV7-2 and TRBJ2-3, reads GAGVSQSPSNKVTEKGKDVELRCDPISGHTALYWYRQSLGQGLEFLIYFQGNSAPDKSGLPSDRFSAERTGGSVSTLTIQRTQQEDSAVYLCASSWLSGTITDTQYFGPGTRLTVL.

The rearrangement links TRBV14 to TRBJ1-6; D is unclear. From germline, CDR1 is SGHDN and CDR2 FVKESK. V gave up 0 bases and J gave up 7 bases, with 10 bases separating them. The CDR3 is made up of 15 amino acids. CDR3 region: CASSQDWAGNSPLHF. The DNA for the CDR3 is TGTGCCAGCAGCCAAGATTGGGCGGGGAATTCACCCCTCCACTTT.

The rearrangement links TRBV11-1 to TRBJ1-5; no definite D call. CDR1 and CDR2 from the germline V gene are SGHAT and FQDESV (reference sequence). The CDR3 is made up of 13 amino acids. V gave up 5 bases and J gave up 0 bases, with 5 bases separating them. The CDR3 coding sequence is TGTGCCAGCAGCCTTAATAGCAATCAGCCCCAGCATTTT. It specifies CASSLNSNQPQHF.

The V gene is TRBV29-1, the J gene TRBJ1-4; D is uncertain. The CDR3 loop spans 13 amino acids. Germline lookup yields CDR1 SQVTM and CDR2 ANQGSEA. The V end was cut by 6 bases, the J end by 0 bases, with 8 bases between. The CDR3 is CSVRLATNEKLFF. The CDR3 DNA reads TGCAGCGTCCGGTTGGCAACTAATGAAAAACTGTTTTTT.

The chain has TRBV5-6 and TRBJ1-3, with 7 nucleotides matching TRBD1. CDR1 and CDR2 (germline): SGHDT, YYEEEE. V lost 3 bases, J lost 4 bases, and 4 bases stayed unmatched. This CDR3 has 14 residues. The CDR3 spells CASSYDRVGNTIYF. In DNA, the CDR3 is TGTGCCAGCAGCTACGACAGGGTCGGAAACACCATATATTTT.

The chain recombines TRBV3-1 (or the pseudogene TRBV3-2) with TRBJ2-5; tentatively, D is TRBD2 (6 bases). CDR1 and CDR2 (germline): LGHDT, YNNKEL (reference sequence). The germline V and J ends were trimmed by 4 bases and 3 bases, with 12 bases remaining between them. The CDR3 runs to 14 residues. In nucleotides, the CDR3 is TGTGCCAGCAGCCCCTCCCCGGGGGAAGAGACCCAGTACTTC. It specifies CASSPSPGEETQYF.

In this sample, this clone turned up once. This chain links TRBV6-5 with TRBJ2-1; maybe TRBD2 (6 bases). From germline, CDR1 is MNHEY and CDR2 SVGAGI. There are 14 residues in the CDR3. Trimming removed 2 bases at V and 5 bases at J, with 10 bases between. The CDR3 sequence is CASSYRGLNNEQFF. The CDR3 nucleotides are TGTGCCAGCAGTTACCGGGGACTTAACAATGAGCAGTTCTTC.

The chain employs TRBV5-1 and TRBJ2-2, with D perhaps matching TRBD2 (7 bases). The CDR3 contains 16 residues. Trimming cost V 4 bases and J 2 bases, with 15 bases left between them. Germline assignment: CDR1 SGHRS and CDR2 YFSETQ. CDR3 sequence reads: CASSLGGTINTGELFF. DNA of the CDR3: TGCGCCAGCAGCCTGGGGGGGACAATAAACACCGGGGAGCTGTTTTTT.

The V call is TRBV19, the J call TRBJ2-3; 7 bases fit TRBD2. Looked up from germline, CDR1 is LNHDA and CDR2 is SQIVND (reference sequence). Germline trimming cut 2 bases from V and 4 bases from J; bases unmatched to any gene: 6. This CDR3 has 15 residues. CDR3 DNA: TGTGCCAGTAGTATAACGTGGGAGGGCCCAGATACGCAGTATTTT. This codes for CASSITWEGPDTQYF.

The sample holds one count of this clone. CDR3 DNA: TGTGCCAGCAGGGGGCGTAACTATGGCTACACCTTC. Residues: CASRGRNYGYTF. The chain combines TRBV6-5 with TRBJ1-2; possibly TRBD1 for D (5 bases). There are 12 residues in the CDR3. V was trimmed by 6 bases and J by 1 base, leaving 6 bases between them. Germline values: CDR1 MNHEY, CDR2 SVGAGI.

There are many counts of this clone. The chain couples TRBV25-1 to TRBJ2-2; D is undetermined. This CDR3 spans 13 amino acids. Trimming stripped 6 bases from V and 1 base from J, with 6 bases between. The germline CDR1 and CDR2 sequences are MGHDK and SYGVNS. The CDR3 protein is CASRRQNTGELFF. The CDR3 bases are TGTGCCAGCAGAAGACAGAACACCGGGGAGCTGTTTTTT.

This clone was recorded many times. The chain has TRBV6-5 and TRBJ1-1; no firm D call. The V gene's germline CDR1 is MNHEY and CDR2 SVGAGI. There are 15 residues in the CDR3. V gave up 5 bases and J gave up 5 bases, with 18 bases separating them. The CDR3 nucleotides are TGTGCCAGCAGTCCCTCAGCGGGGTCGAGGACTGAAGCTTTCTTT. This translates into CASSPSAGSRTEAFF.

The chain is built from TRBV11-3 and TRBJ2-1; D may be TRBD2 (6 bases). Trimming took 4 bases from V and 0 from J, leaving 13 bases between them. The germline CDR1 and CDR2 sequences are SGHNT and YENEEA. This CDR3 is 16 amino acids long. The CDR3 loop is CASSYSAGSSYNEQFF. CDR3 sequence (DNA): TGTGCCAGCAGCTATAGTGCGGGAAGCTCCTACAATGAGCAGTTCTTC. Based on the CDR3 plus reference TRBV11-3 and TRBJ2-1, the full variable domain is EAGVVQSPRYKIIEKKQPVAFWCNPISGHNTLYWYLQNLGQGPELLIRYENEEAVDDSQLPKDRFSAERLKGVDSTLKIQPAELGDSAVYLCASSYSAGSSYNEQFFGPGTRLTVL.

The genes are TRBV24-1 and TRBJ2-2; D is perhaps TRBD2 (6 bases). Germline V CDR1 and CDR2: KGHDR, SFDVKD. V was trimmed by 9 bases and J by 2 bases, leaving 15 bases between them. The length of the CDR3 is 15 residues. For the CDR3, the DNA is TGTGCCACCCAAACGGGAGTTCGAAACACCGGGGAGCTGTTTTTT. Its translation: CATQTGVRNTGELFF.

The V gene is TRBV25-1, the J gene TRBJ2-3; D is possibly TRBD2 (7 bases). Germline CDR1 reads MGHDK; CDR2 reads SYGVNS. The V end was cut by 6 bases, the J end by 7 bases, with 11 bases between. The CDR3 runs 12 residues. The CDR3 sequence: CASRGGGNTQYF. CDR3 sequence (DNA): TGTGCCAGCAGAGGGGGGGGAAATACGCAGTATTTT.

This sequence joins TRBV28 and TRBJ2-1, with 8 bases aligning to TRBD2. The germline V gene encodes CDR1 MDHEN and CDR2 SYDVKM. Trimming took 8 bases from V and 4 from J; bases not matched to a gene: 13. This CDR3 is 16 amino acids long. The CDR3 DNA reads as TGTGCCAGCCCCCCGGCACTAGCGGAACCATACAATGAGCAGTTCTTC. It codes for CASPPALAEPYNEQFF.

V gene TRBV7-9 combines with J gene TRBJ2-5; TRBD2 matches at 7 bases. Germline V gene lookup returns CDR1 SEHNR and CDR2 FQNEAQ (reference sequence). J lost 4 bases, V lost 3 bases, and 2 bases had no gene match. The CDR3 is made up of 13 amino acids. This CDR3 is CASSLTSLETQYF. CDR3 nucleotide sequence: TGTGCCAGCAGCTTGACTAGCCTAGAGACCCAGTACTTC. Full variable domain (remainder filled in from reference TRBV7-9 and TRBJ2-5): DTGVSQNPRHKITKRGQNVTFRCDPISEHNRLYWYRQTLGQGPEFLTYFQNEAQLEKSRLLSDRFSAERPKGSFSTLEIQRTEQGDSAMYLCASSLTSLETQYFGPGTRLLVL.

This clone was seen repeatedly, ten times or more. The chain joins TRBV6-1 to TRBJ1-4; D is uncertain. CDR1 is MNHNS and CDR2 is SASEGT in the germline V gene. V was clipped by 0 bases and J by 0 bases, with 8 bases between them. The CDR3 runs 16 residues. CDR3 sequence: CASSEARKATNEKLFF. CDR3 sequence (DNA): TGTGCCAGCAGTGAAGCGCGGAAGGCAACTAATGAAAAACTGTTTTTT.